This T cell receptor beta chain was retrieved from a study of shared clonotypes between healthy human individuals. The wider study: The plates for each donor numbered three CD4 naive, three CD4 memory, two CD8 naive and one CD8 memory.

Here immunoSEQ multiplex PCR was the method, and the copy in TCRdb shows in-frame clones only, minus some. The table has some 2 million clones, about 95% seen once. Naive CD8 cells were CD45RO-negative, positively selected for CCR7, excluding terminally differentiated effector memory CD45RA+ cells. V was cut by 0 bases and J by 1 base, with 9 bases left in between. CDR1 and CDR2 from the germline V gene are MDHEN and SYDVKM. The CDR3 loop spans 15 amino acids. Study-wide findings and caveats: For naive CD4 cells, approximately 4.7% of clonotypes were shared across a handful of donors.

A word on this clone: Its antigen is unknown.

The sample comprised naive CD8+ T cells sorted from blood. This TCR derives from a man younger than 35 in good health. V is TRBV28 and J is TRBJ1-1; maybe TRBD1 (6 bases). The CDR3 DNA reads TGTGCCAGCAGTTTATGGGCGACAGGGAACACTGAAGCTTTCTTT. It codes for CASSLWATGNTEAFF. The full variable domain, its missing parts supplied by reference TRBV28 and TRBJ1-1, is DVKVTQSSRYLVKRTGEKVFLECVQDMDHENMFWYRQDPGLGLRLIYFSYDVKMKEKGDIPEGYSVSREKKERFSLILESASTNQTSMYLCASSLWATGNTEAFFGQGTRLTVV.